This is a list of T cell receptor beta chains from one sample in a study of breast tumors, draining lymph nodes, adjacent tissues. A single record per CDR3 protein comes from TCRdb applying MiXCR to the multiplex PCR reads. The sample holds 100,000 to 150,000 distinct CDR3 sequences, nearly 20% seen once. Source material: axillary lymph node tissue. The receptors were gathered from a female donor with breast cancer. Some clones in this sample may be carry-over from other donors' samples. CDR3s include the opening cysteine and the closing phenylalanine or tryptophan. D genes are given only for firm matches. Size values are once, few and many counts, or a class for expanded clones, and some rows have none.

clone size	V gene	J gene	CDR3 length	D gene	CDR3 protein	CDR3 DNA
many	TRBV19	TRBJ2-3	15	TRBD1	CASSSRTGRPDTQYF	TGTGCCAGTAGTTCCAGGACAGGAAGGCCAGATACGCAGTATTTT
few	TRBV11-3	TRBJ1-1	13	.	CASRLTANTEAFF	TGTGCCAGCAGGTTGACAGCGAACACTGAAGCTTTCTTT
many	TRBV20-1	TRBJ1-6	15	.	CSVFSGASYNSPLHF	TGCAGTGTTTTTTCTGGGGCGTCCTATAATTCACCCCTCCACTTT
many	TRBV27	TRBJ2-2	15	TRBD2	CASSLWAGGTGELFF	TGTGCCAGCAGTTTATGGGCGGGGGGCACCGGGGAGCTGTTTTTT
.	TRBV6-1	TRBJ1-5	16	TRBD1	CASSPGTGSGNQPQHF	TGTGCCAGCAGTCCGGGGACAGGGTCGGGCAATCAGCCCCAGCATTTT
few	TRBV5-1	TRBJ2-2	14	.	CASSLAKNTGELFF	TGCGCCAGCAGCTTGGCCAAAAACACCGGGGAGCTGTTTTTT
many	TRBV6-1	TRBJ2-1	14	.	CASSVRSQNNEQFF	TGTGCCAGCAGTGTCCGGTCCCAAAACAATGAGCAGTTCTTC
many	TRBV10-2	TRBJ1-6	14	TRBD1	CASSPGGRGGPLHF	TGCGCCAGCAGCCCAGGGGGCAGAGGGGGACCCCTCCACTTT
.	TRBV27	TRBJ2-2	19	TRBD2	CASTSLRTSGRAPRGELFF	TGTGCCAGCACCTCCCTACGTACTAGCGGGAGGGCTCCCCGCGGGGAGCTGTTTTTT
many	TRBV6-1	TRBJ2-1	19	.	CASSEALALIAVSYNEQFF	TGTGCCAGCAGTGAAGCCTTGGCCTTAATAGCGGTATCCTACAATGAGCAGTTCTTC
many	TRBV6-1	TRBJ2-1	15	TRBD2	CASSGLAGFYNEQFF	TGTGCCAGCAGTGGGCTAGCGGGATTTTACAATGAGCAGTTCTTC
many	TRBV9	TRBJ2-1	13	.	CASSVGQVNEQFF	TGTGCCAGCAGCGTAGGGCAAGTGAATGAGCAGTTCTTC
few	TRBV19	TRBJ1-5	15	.	CASSIFPYSNQPQHF	TGTGCCAGTAGTATATTCCCATATAGCAATCAGCCCCAGCATTTT
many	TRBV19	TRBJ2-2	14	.	CASSITGRTGELFF	TGTGCCAGTAGTATAACAGGGCGGACCGGGGAGCTGTTTTTT
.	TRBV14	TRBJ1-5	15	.	CASSQGASGNQPQHF	TGTGCCAGCAGCCAAGGGGCCTCAGGCAATCAGCCCCAGCATTTT
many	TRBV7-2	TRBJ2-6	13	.	CASSLHGANVLTF	TGTGCCAGCAGCCTCCATGGGGCCAACGTCCTGACTTTC
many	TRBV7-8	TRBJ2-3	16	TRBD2	CASSSRAGGPTDTQYF	TGTGCCAGCAGCTCCAGAGCGGGAGGGCCCACAGATACGCAGTATTTT
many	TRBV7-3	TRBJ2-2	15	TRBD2	CASSLLAGSSGELFF	TGTGCCAGCAGCTTACTAGCGGGGAGTTCCGGGGAGCTGTTTTTT
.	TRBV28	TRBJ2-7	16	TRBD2	CASSLMAGGPSYEQYF	TGTGCCAGCAGTTTAATGGCGGGAGGGCCATCCTACGAGCAGTACTTC
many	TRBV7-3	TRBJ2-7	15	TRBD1	CASSLTGDSSYEQYF	TGTGCCAGCAGCTTAACGGGGGACAGCTCCTACGAGCAGTACTTC
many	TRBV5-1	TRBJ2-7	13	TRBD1	CASTTGGSYEQYF	TGCGCCAGCACGACAGGGGGTAGTTACGAGCAGTACTTC
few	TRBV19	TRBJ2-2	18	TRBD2	CASSMSSGRGANTGELFF	TGTGCCAGTAGTATGTCTAGCGGGAGAGGGGCCAACACCGGGGAGCTGTTTTTT
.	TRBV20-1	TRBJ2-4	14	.	CSAFGSGSKNIQYF	TGCAGTGCCTTCGGGTCGGGATCCAAAAACATTCAGTACTTC
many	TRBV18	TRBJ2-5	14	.	CASSRDSLQETQYF	TGTGCCAGCTCACGCGACAGCCTACAAGAGACCCAGTACTTC
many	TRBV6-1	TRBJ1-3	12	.	CASSENLNTIYF	TGTGCCAGCAGTGAAAACTTAAACACCATATATTTT
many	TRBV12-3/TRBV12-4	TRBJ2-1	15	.	CASSLSRGTYNEQFF	TGTGCCAGCAGTTTGAGTCGGGGCACCTACAATGAGCAGTTCTTC
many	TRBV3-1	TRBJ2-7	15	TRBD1	CASRQGQGSSYEQYF	TGTGCCAGCAGACAGGGACAGGGTAGTTCTTACGAGCAGTACTTC
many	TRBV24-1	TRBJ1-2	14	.	CATSGQDQKWGYTF	TGTGCCACCAGTGGCCAAGATCAAAAGTGGGGCTACACCTTC
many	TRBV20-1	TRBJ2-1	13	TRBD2	CSSTSGLYNEQFF	TGCAGTTCTACTAGCGGTTTATACAATGAGCAGTTCTTC
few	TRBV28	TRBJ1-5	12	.	CASQIINQPQHF	TGTGCCAGTCAAATAATCAATCAGCCCCAGCATTTT
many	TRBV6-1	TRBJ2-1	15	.	CASRGIASSYNEQFF	TGTGCCAGCAGGGGGATCGCGAGCTCCTACAATGAGCAGTTCTTC
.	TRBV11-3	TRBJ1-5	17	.	CASSLFSSALIGQPQHF	TGTGCCAGCAGCTTATTCAGCAGTGCCCTGATCGGTCAGCCCCAGCATTTT
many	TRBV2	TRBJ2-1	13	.	CASTRGGYNEQFF	TGTGCCAGCACACGAGGGGGTTACAATGAGCAGTTCTTC
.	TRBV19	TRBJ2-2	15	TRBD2	CASSILRGGAGELFF	TGTGCCAGTAGTATTCTGCGGGGGGGCGCCGGGGAGCTGTTTTTT
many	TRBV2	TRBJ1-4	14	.	CASSDSQINEKLFF	TGTGCCAGCAGTGATAGTCAGATTAATGAAAAACTGTTTTTT
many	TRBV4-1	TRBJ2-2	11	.	CASSQESGLFF	TGCGCCAGCAGCCAAGAGAGTGGGCTGTTTTTT
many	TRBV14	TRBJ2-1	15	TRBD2	CASSQWREGLNEQFF	TGTGCCAGCAGCCAGTGGCGGGAGGGCCTCAATGAGCAGTTCTTC
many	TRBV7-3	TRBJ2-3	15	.	CASSLWTMSTDTQYF	TGTGCCAGCAGCTTATGGACGATGAGCACAGATACGCAGTATTTT
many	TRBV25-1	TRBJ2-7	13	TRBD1	CASGTGGLYEQYF	TGTGCCAGCGGGACAGGGGGGCTCTACGAGCAGTACTTC
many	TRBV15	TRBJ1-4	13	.	CATSLVAWEKLFF	TGTGCCACCAGCTTGGTAGCTTGGGAAAAACTGTTTTTT